These T cell receptor beta chains were read from a single sample in a study of blood T cell repertoires in COVID-19. Data came from immunoSEQ multiplex PCR; TCRdb stores just in-frame clones and leaves some out. This sample has almost 55,000 clones; approximately 90% occur once, and the top ten carry around 8.2%. Sequenced material: peripheral blood. The source of these receptors is a woman aged 40-49 years with active COVID-19. CDR3s include the opening cysteine and the closing phenylalanine or tryptophan. The order of the fields is D gene, clone size, J gene, V gene, CDR3 DNA, CDR3 protein. D genes are given only for firm matches. A clone size is listed for some rows: how often the clone was seen (once, few, many), or a class if it is expanded.

d_gene: TRBD1; abundance: .; j_gene: TRBJ1-6; v_gene: TRBV5-4; CDR3nt: TGTGCCAGCAGCTCAAGTACAGGGGGCAGGGATTCACCCCTCCACTTT; CDR3aa: CASSSSTGGRDSPLHF
d_gene: .; abundance: .; j_gene: TRBJ2-7; v_gene: TRBV20-1; CDR3nt: TGCAGTGCTAGGGACAGCTACGAGCAGTACTTC; CDR3aa: CSARDSYEQYF
d_gene: TRBD1; abundance: .; j_gene: TRBJ1-1; v_gene: TRBV28; CDR3nt: TGTGCCAGCAGGACAGGGGAGGGGCTCACTGAAGCTTTCTTT; CDR3aa: CASRTGEGLTEAFF
d_gene: .; abundance: .; j_gene: TRBJ1-5; v_gene: TRBV7-8; CDR3nt: TGTGCCAGCAGCATCGACAGGACGGGGTTTCAGCCCCAGCATTTT; CDR3aa: CASSIDRTGFQPQHF
d_gene: .; abundance: medium-sized; j_gene: TRBJ1-1; v_gene: TRBV7-2; CDR3nt: TGTGCCAGCAGCTTGTGGGGCCAAAGGGAAGCTTTCTTT; CDR3aa: CASSLWGQREAFF
d_gene: .; abundance: .; j_gene: TRBJ1-4; v_gene: TRBV4-1; CDR3nt: TGCGCCAGCAGCCAATGGGGCCGAGAAAAACTGTTTTTT; CDR3aa: CASSQWGREKLFF
d_gene: TRBD1; abundance: .; j_gene: TRBJ1-1; v_gene: TRBV11-3; CDR3nt: TGTGCCAGCAGCTTGGGACAGGGTCAAAGGGGAGCTTTCTTT; CDR3aa: CASSLGQGQRGAFF
d_gene: TRBD1; abundance: .; j_gene: TRBJ2-5; v_gene: TRBV9; CDR3nt: TGTGCCAGCAGCCGAGGGACAGGGGGGGAGACCCAGTACTTC; CDR3aa: CASSRGTGGETQYF
d_gene: TRBD1; abundance: .; j_gene: TRBJ2-1; v_gene: TRBV5-1; CDR3nt: TGCGCCAGCAGCCCACCATCAGGGGGCGCGGGGAATGAGCAGTTCTTC; CDR3aa: CASSPPSGGAGNEQFF
d_gene: .; abundance: .; j_gene: TRBJ1-6; v_gene: TRBV6-2/TRBV6-3; CDR3nt: TGTGCCAGCAGTTACAGACGGGGTTATAATTCACCCCTCCACTTT; CDR3aa: CASSYRRGYNSPLHF
d_gene: TRBD1; abundance: .; j_gene: TRBJ2-3; v_gene: TRBV3-1/TRBV3-2; CDR3nt: TGTGCCAGCAGCCAAGATACCAGGGGGAGCACAGATACGCAGTATTTT; CDR3aa: CASSQDTRGSTDTQYF
d_gene: .; abundance: .; j_gene: TRBJ1-1; v_gene: TRBV5-1; CDR3nt: TGCGCCAGCAGCTTCAAAAATCAGGGGCAGGGTGAAGCTTTCTTT; CDR3aa: CASSFKNQGQGEAFF
d_gene: .; abundance: .; j_gene: TRBJ2-5; v_gene: TRBV7-3; CDR3nt: TGTGCCAGCAGCTTAGGGGGGGCAGGGACCCAGTACTTC; CDR3aa: CASSLGGAGTQYF
d_gene: .; abundance: .; j_gene: TRBJ1-2; v_gene: TRBV18; CDR3nt: TGTGCCAGCTCACCACCGTCAACGGACTGGTATGGCTACACCTTC; CDR3aa: CASSPPSTDWYGYTF
d_gene: .; abundance: few; j_gene: TRBJ2-5; v_gene: TRBV4-3; CDR3nt: TGCGCCAGCAGCCAAGACGGAGGGCAGCCGGAGGAGACCCAGTACTTC; CDR3aa: CASSQDGGQPEETQYF
d_gene: .; abundance: once; j_gene: TRBJ2-1; v_gene: TRBV9; CDR3nt: TGTGCCAGCAGCGCCCACCCCGGAGGGGCTCGGAAGGAGCAGTTCTTC; CDR3aa: CASSAHPGGARKEQFF
d_gene: TRBD1; abundance: .; j_gene: TRBJ1-5; v_gene: TRBV6-1; CDR3nt: TGTGCCAGCAGTGATCGGGACAGGGGGAGTCAGCCCCAGCATTTT; CDR3aa: CASSDRDRGSQPQHF
d_gene: TRBD2; abundance: .; j_gene: TRBJ2-3; v_gene: TRBV7-2; CDR3nt: TGTGCCAGCAGCTTAGCTGGGGTCACGGGGGGGCTCGCAGATACGCAGTATTTT; CDR3aa: CASSLAGVTGGLADTQYF
d_gene: TRBD2; abundance: .; j_gene: TRBJ2-1; v_gene: TRBV4-3; CDR3nt: TGCGCCAGCAGCCAAGATAGCGGGGGTGCGGATGAGCAGTTCTTC; CDR3aa: CASSQDSGGADEQFF
d_gene: .; abundance: .; j_gene: TRBJ1-2; v_gene: TRBV4-3; CDR3nt: TGCGCCAGCAGCCAAGACAGGGTCTGGGGCTACACCTTC; CDR3aa: CASSQDRVWGYTF
d_gene: TRBD1; abundance: .; j_gene: TRBJ2-3; v_gene: TRBV7-3; CDR3nt: TGTGCCAGCAGCTCGAACAGGGGAGATACGCAGTATTTT; CDR3aa: CASSSNRGDTQYF
d_gene: .; abundance: .; j_gene: TRBJ1-4; v_gene: TRBV19; CDR3nt: TGTGCCAGTCGGACAGTGAGTAATGAAAAACTGTTTTTT; CDR3aa: CASRTVSNEKLFF
d_gene: TRBD1; abundance: .; j_gene: TRBJ2-2; v_gene: TRBV2; CDR3nt: TGTGCCAGCCGCCGACAGGGCGGGAACACCGGGGAGCTGTTTTTT; CDR3aa: CASRRQGGNTGELFF
d_gene: TRBD2; abundance: .; j_gene: TRBJ2-3; v_gene: TRBV7-2; CDR3nt: TGTGCCAGCAGCTTAATTCCGGCGGGGGGGCCGACAGATACGCAGTATTTT; CDR3aa: CASSLIPAGGPTDTQYF
d_gene: .; abundance: .; j_gene: TRBJ2-3; v_gene: TRBV11-3; CDR3nt: TGTGCCAGCAGCTCCCCTTTCGTAGGGGGGGCCGTAAATACGCAGTATTTT; CDR3aa: CASSSPFVGGAVNTQYF
d_gene: .; abundance: .; j_gene: TRBJ2-2; v_gene: TRBV18; CDR3nt: TGTGCCAGCTCCGAACAGGGTACCGGGGAGCTGTTTTTT; CDR3aa: CASSEQGTGELFF
d_gene: .; abundance: once; j_gene: TRBJ2-2; v_gene: TRBV27; CDR3nt: TGTGCCAGCAGTCTCCTACCGGGGACCGGGGAGCTGTTTTTT; CDR3aa: CASSLLPGTGELFF